Listed below are T cell receptor beta chains from one sample, sequenced in a study of molecular identifiers for immune sequencing clone quantification. TCRdb independently ran MiXCR on the PCR reads; one entry per CDR3 protein. Of over 600,000 distinct CDR3 sequences listed, just under 20% were seen once; the top ten hold roughly 0.85%. The sample was naive CD8+ T cells from blood, with Jurkat cell RNA spiked in. These receptor sequences come from a human donor in good health. Some libraries in this study had Jurkat cell RNA spiked in. CDR3s include the opening cysteine and the closing phenylalanine or tryptophan. The D gene is left open where the match is weak. Size is stated for part of the rows, as once, few or many counts, or as a class when the clone is expanded.

V	J	D	size	CDR3	DNA
TRBV9	TRBJ2-2	-	-	CASSVWEAGELFF	TGTGCCAGCAGCGTATGGGAGGCCGGGGAGCTGTTTTTT
TRBV5-3	TRBJ2-1	-	-	CATDDQLRSNEQFF	TGTGCCACCGACGACCAGCTGCGATCCAATGAGCAGTTCTTC
TRBV7-9	TRBJ2-7	-	many	CASSGLESSYEQYF	TGTGCCAGCTCCGGGCTAGAGAGCTCCTACGAGCAGTACTTC
TRBV19	TRBJ2-1	-	many	CASSMLGVEQFF	TGTGCCAGTAGTATGCTAGGGGTTGAGCAGTTCTTC
TRBV19	TRBJ2-3	-	-	CASRPGQRTDTQYF	TGTGCCAGTAGGCCGGGACAACGCACAGATACGCAGTATTTT
TRBV19	TRBJ2-5	TRBD1	-	CASSIARGPGTQYF	TGTGCCAGTAGTATAGCTAGGGGGCCGGGGACCCAGTACTTC
TRBV29-1	TRBJ1-1	-	many	CSVAGVNTEAFF	TGCAGCGTTGCAGGGGTGAACACTGAAGCTTTCTTT
TRBV7-6	TRBJ2-7	-	many	CASSLAGNYEQYF	TGTGCCAGCAGCTTAGCGGGCAACTACGAGCAGTACTTC
TRBV7-2	TRBJ1-5	TRBD1	many	CASSLDQGQGQPQHF	TGTGCCAGCAGCTTAGACCAAGGACAGGGTCAGCCCCAGCATTTT
TRBV5-4	TRBJ1-1	TRBD1	many	CASGNRGLRTEAFF	TGTGCCAGCGGAAACAGGGGGCTGCGCACTGAAGCTTTCTTT
TRBV20-1	TRBJ1-4	-	many	CSARDFGGDSPNEKLFF	TGCAGTGCTAGAGATTTCGGAGGTGACAGCCCTAATGAAAAACTGTTTTTT
TRBV10-3	TRBJ2-7	-	many	CAIALDGTYEQYF	TGTGCCATCGCCTTGGACGGAACCTACGAGCAGTACTTC
TRBV30	TRBJ2-2	-	few	CASEQVNTGELFF	TGTGCCTCCGAGCAGGTGAACACCGGGGAGCTGTTTTTT
TRBV30	TRBJ1-5	-	-	CAWSLQHTNQPQHF	TGTGCCTGGAGTCTACAGCATACCAATCAGCCCCAGCATTTT
TRBV4-3	TRBJ2-3	TRBD2	many	CASSPVAGGHDTQYF	TGCGCCAGCAGCCCCGTAGCGGGGGGCCACGATACGCAGTATTTT
TRBV5-1	TRBJ2-7	TRBD2	many	CASSPGMTSGTYEQYF	TGCGCCAGCAGCCCAGGGATGACTAGCGGGACCTACGAGCAGTACTTC
TRBV12-3/TRBV12-4	TRBJ1-1	-	many	CASSFLGAEAFF	TGTGCCAGCAGTTTCTTAGGGGCAGAAGCTTTCTTT
TRBV27	TRBJ2-3	TRBD2	-	CASSLAAGLALNTQYF	TGTGCCAGCAGTTTAGCGGCGGGACTAGCTTTAAATACGCAGTATTTT
TRBV2	TRBJ2-5	-	-	CASSEGVARDQCQYF	TGTGCCAGCAGTGAAGGTGTAGCCCGGGACCAATGCCAGTACTTC
TRBV7-2	TRBJ2-1	TRBD2	-	CASSLGLAGLGDEQFF	TGTGCCAGCAGCTTAGGACTAGCGGGCTTGGGGGATGAGCAGTTCTTC
TRBV7-3	TRBJ2-3	TRBD2	-	CASSLGTRGTDTQYF	TGTGCCAGCAGCCTTGGGACTAGGGGGACAGATACGCAGTATTTT
TRBV11-2	TRBJ2-7	-	-	CASSLEASPREQYF	TGTGCCAGCAGCTTAGAAGCTAGCCCGCGCGAGCAGTACTTC
TRBV7-6	TRBJ2-7	-	many	CASSLSAGSYEQYF	TGTGCCAGCAGCTTATCTGCGGGATCCTACGAGCAGTACTTC
TRBV6-5	TRBJ1-5	-	many	CASSYRHNQPQHF	TGTGCCAGCAGTTACCGCCACAATCAGCCCCAGCATTTT
TRBV19	TRBJ2-7	TRBD1	-	CASAPGQIYEQYF	TGTGCCAGCGCACCGGGACAGATCTACGAGCAGTACTTC
TRBV12-3/TRBV12-4	TRBJ1-1	-	many	CASSLILYTEAFF	TGTGCCAGCAGCCTCATATTATACACTGAAGCTTTCTTT
TRBV7-9	TRBJ2-1	-	-	CASSHKGIEQFF	TGTGCCAGCAGCCACAAGGGGATTGAGCAGTTCTTC
TRBV19	TRBJ2-7	-	-	CASSIGQGVHYEQYF	TGTGCCAGTAGTATAGGACAAGGCGTGCACTACGAGCAGTACTTC
TRBV28	TRBJ1-2	TRBD1	few	CANSPILLLTGDYGYTF	TGTGCCAACAGTCCTATATTGCTACTGACAGGGGACTATGGCTACACCTTC
TRBV12-3/TRBV12-4	TRBJ1-1	-	-	CASSLTAKPDTEAFF	TGTGCCAGCAGTTTAACGGCGAAACCCGACACTGAAGCTTTCTTT
TRBV6-5	TRBJ2-7	-	many	CASSYGAVGYEQYF	TGTGCCAGCAGTTACGGGGCCGTCGGCTACGAGCAGTACTTC
TRBV2	TRBJ1-1	TRBD1	few	CASSEIGTGPRNTEAFF	TGTGCCAGCAGTGAAATAGGGACAGGGCCGCGGAACACTGAAGCTTTCTTT
TRBV5-8	TRBJ1-6	-	many	CASSLSSHADYNSPLHF	TGTGCCAGCAGCTTGTCGTCCCACGCCGACTATAATTCACCCCTCCACTTT
TRBV19	TRBJ2-5	TRBD2	few	CASSRVLAGGLETQYF	TGTGCCAGTAGCAGAGTACTAGCGGGAGGGCTAGAGACCCAGTACTTC
TRBV7-8	TRBJ1-5	TRBD1	-	CASSLAEHYGTGFNQPQHF	TGTGCCAGCAGCTTAGCGGAACACTACGGGACAGGATTCAATCAGCCCCAGCATTTT
TRBV13	TRBJ2-2	-	many	CASSPAPEGQAGELFF	TGTGCCAGCAGCCCCGCCCCCGAGGGCCAAGCCGGGGAGCTGTTTTTT
TRBV7-2	TRBJ2-7	TRBD1	few	CASSDPGQGSPEQYF	TGTGCCAGCAGCGATCCGGGACAGGGAAGTCCCGAGCAGTACTTC
TRBV15	TRBJ1-4	TRBD1	-	CATSSWDRGHSSEKLFF	TGTGCCACCAGCAGTTGGGACAGGGGGCACAGTAGTGAAAAACTGTTTTTT
TRBV4-3	TRBJ2-1	TRBD2	-	CASSQDLAGVYEQFF	TGCGCCAGCAGCCAAGATCTGGCGGGAGTCTACGAGCAGTTCTTC
TRBV12-3/TRBV12-4	TRBJ1-1	-	-	CASSLEGVGAGSGTEAFF	TGTGCCAGCAGTTTAGAGGGGGTAGGAGCAGGGTCGGGAACTGAAGCTTTCTTT
TRBV28	TRBJ2-7	-	many	CASSLRRTTYEQYF	TGTGCCAGCAGTTTAAGAAGGACCACCTACGAGCAGTACTTC
TRBV5-1	TRBJ2-1	-	-	CASSTRTSYNEQFF	TGCGCCAGCAGCACCCGAACCTCCTACAATGAGCAGTTCTTC
TRBV6-5	TRBJ2-6	-	many	CASSYSWGSGANVLTF	TGTGCCAGCAGTTACTCGTGGGGCTCTGGGGCCAACGTCCTGACTTTC
TRBV24-1	TRBJ1-1	-	-	CATSDSLGGEAFF	TGTGCCACCAGTGATTCCCTGGGGGGGGAAGCTTTCTTT
TRBV6-5	TRBJ1-3	-	few	CASSPLDRSGNSIYF	TGCGCCAGCAGCCCTCTAGATAGATCTGGAAACTCCATATATTTT
TRBV5-3	TRBJ2-7	-	-	CASSAQGASYEQYF	TGTGCCAGCAGCGCACAGGGCGCCTCCTACGAGCAGTACTTC
TRBV4-3	TRBJ2-7	-	-	CASSQDSGSFSDEQYF	TGCGCCAGCAGCCAAGATTCGGGCTCTTTTTCCGACGAGCAGTACTTC
TRBV5-1	TRBJ2-7	-	many	CASSLDHYSYEQYF	TGCGCCAGCAGCTTAGATCACTACTCCTACGAGCAGTACTTC
TRBV20-1	TRBJ2-3	-	many	CSASDSSSTDTQYF	TGCAGTGCTTCCGACAGTTCTAGCACAGATACGCAGTATTTT
TRBV7-8	TRBJ2-3	TRBD2	many	CASRSGTSGPDTQYF	TGTGCCAGCAGATCCGGGACTAGCGGGCCAGATACGCAGTATTTT